This passage covers 11 T cell receptor beta chains from one sample sequenced in a study of blood T cell repertoires in COVID-19. Only in-frame clones appear in the TCRdb table, and some are missing; sequencing was by immunoSEQ multiplex PCR. The data hold around 120,000 clones, with around nine tenths observed a single time. Sequencing was performed on peripheral blood. The receptors stem from a man in his fifties or sixties with acute or convalescent COVID-19.

This clone occurred a few times. The genes are TRBV11-2 and TRBJ2-7, with 9 bases that match TRBD2. V lost 11 bases and J lost 3; bases outside the gene matches: 8. Germline-derived CDR1 and CDR2 are SGHAT and FQNNGV. This CDR3 contains 13 residues. The CDR3 DNA is TGTGCCTGGAGGCTAGCGGGAAACTACGAGCAGTACTTC. Encoded protein: CAWRLAGNYEQYF.

This sequence joins TRBV24-1 and TRBJ1-6, with a weak D call TRBD1 (6 bases). The CDR3 is made up of 13 amino acids. The V gene's germline CDR1 is KGHDR and CDR2 SFDVKD. V shed 9 bases and J shed 8 bases, with 13 bases lying between them. CDR3 bases: TGTGCCACCTCCCAGGGGCGGGATTCACCCCTCCACTTT. Encoded protein: CATSQGRDSPLHF.

The chain carries TRBV7-2 and TRBJ2-3; 10 bases fit TRBD2. The CDR3 consists of 15 residues. CDR1 is SGHTA and CDR2 is FQGNSA in the germline V gene. The V segment lost 0 bases and the J segment 6 bases; nucleotides outside the gene matches: 3. In DNA, the CDR3 is TGTGCCAGCAGCTTAGCCGTAGCGGGAGGCGATACGCAGTATTTT. This gives the protein CASSLAVAGGDTQYF.

This chain joins TRBV7-2 and TRBJ2-3; 9 bases map to TRBD2. The CDR3 covers 16 residues. Germline V gives CDR1 SGHTA, CDR2 FQGNSA. V was pared by 3 bases and J by 5 bases, with 9 bases of the junction left unmatched. CDR3 nucleotide sequence: TGTGCCAGCAGCTTTGACTTCGCGGGAGGGAGAGATACGCAGTATTTT. Encoded protein: CASSFDFAGGRDTQYF.

The chain uses TRBV10-3 and TRBJ2-3; 8 bases match TRBD1. This CDR3 is built from 15 residues. Trimming took 6 bases from V and 1 from J; bases not matched to a gene: 6. Germline assignment: CDR1 ENHRY and CDR2 SYGVKD. CDR3 sequence: CAISPVGQGTDTQYF. CDR3 nucleotides: TGTGCCATCAGCCCCGTGGGACAGGGCACAGATACGCAGTATTTT.

The rearrangement joins TRBV12-2 to TRBJ1-5; the D call TRBD1 from the table was never checked on the DNA. TRBV12-2 is given as a pseudogene. CDR3 length: 14 residues. The CDR3 sequence is CASRSTGDDQPQHF. Written as DNA, the CDR3 is TGTGCAAGTCGCTCAACAGGGGACGATCAGCCCCAGCATTTT.

This chain joins TRBV5-4 and TRBJ2-3, with D possibly being TRBD1 (5 bases). The CDR3 extends over 15 amino acids. Germline V gene sequence: CDR1 SGHNT, CDR2 YYREEE (reference sequence). The V and J ends lost 0 bases and 4 bases respectively, with 12 bases between them. CDR3 sequence reads: CASSLVGLGPDTQYF. In DNA form, the CDR3 reads TGTGCCAGCAGCTTGGTAGGCTTGGGGCCAGATACGCAGTATTTT.

The chain combines TRBV6-5 with TRBJ2-7, with D hard to call. CDR1 and CDR2 (germline): MNHEY, SVGAGI. Trimming stripped 5 bases from V and 2 bases from J, with 13 bases between. CDR3 length: 14 amino acids. The CDR3 reads CASSTTLPPYEQYF. In nucleotides, the CDR3 is TGTGCCAGCAGTACCACGCTACCCCCCTACGAGCAGTACTTC.

The chain uses TRBV4-3 and TRBJ1-1; D is unresolved. Germline V gene lookup returns CDR1 LGHNA and CDR2 YSLEER. CDR3 length: 13 residues. The V gene lost 1 base and the J gene lost 4 bases, with 7 bases spanning the gap. The CDR3, as DNA: TGCGCCAGCAGCCAAGTGAGTAGCACTGAAGCTTTCTTT. This encodes CASSQVSSTEAFF.

The rearrangement joins TRBV5-4 to TRBJ2-5; D possibly corresponds to TRBD1 (6 bases). Trimming shortened V by 4 bases and J by 2 bases, and 12 bases separated the two germline ends. Germline V gene sequence: CDR1 SGHNT, CDR2 YYREEE (reference sequence). The CDR3 loop spans 14 amino acids. The CDR3 loop is CASSLGQKQETQYF. The DNA for the CDR3 is TGTGCCAGCAGCCTGGGACAAAAACAAGAGACCCAGTACTTC.

The chain uses TRBV24-1 and TRBJ2-1; D is perhaps TRBD1 (5 bases). V was clipped by 1 base and J by 7 bases, with 16 bases between them. CDR1 and CDR2 from the germline V gene are KGHDR and SFDVKD. CDR3 length equals 16 residues. The CDR3 bases are TGTGCCACCAGTGATTTAGGGGCGGCCGCTGATAATGAGCAGTTCTTC. It yields the protein CATSDLGAAADNEQFF.